This T cell receptor beta chain stems from a study of somatic mutations in cytotoxic T cells in rheumatoid arthritis. V lost 4 bases to trimming and J lost 10 bases, with 9 bases between them. The germline V gene encodes CDR1 SGDLS and CDR2 YYNGEE. CDR3 size: 11 residues. Sequenced by immunoSEQ multiplex PCR; TCRdb stores in-frame clones only, minus some. The sample holds some 40,000 clones; under 85% are singletons and the top ten take roughly 3.2%. The rearrangement uses TRBV9 and TRBJ2-1; D tentatively fits TRBD1 or TRBD2 (5 bases each). This receptor was obtained from a man aged 40-49 years in good health. Sequencing was done on a sample of CD8+ T cells sorted from blood. The CDR3 coding sequence is TGTGCCAGCAGCCAGGGAGTCGAGCAGTTCTTC. It specifies CASSQGVEQFF.